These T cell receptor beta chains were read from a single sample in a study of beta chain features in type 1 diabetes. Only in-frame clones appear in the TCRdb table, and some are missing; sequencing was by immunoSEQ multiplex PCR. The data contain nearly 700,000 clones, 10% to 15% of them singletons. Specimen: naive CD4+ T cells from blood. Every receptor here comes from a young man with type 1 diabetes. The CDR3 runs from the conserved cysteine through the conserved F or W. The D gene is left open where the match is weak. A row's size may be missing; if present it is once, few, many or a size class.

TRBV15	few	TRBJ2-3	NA	CATSREGSTDTQYF	TGTGCCACCAGCAGAGAAGGATCCACAGATACGCAGTATTTT
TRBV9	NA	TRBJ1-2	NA	CASQKTTGNNYGYTF	TGTGCCAGCCAAAAAACCACAGGGAATAACTATGGCTACACCTTC
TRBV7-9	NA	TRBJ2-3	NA	CASSRRGTDTQYF	TGTGCCAGCAGCCGCCGGGGGACAGATACGCAGTATTTT
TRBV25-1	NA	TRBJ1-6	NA	CASREITGSSPLHF	TGTGCCAGCAGGGAGATCACGGGTAGTTCACCCCTCCACTTT
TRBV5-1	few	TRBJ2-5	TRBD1	CASSSGQAQETQYF	TGCGCCAGCAGCTCGGGACAGGCCCAAGAGACCCAGTACTTC
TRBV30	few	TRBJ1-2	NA	CAWSIGLRYYGYTF	TGTGCCTGGAGCATAGGGTTAAGATACTATGGCTACACCTTC
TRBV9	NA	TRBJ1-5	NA	CASSVAKRGEQPQHF	TGTGCCAGCAGCGTAGCTAAACGGGGGGAGCAGCCCCAGCATTTT
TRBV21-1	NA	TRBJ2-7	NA	CASSNNPRGPYEQYF	TGTGCCAGCAGCAACAACCCCAGGGGGCCCTACGAGCAGTACTTC
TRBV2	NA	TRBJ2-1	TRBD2	CASSEAAGAGRQFF	TGTGCCAGCAGTGAAGCAGCGGGGGCGGGGAGGCAGTTCTTC
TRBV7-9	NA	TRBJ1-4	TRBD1	CASSVQGVLFF	TGTGCCAGCAGCGTGCAGGGGGTACTGTTTTTT
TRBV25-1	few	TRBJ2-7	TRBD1	CASSEFGTEPYEQYF	TGTGCCAGCAGTGAATTTGGGACAGAGCCCTACGAGCAGTACTTC
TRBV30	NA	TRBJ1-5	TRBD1	CASSRTGGGQPQHF	TGTGCCTCTTCGCGGACAGGGGGCGGGCAGCCCCAGCATTTT
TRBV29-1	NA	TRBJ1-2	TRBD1	CSVARDRGDYGYTF	TGCAGCGTTGCCCGGGACAGGGGGGACTATGGCTACACCTTC
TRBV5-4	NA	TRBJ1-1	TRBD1	CASSLSGTVNTEAFF	TGTGCCAGCAGCTTGTCCGGGACAGTGAACACTGAAGCTTTCTTT
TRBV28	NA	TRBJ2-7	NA	CASSRRDNSYEQYF	TGTGCCAGCAGTCGCCGGGACAACTCCTACGAGCAGTACTTC
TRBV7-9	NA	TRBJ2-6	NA	CASSAHPTHSGANVLTF	TGTGCCAGCAGCGCCCACCCCACCCACTCTGGGGCCAACGTCCTGACTTTC
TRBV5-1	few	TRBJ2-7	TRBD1	CASSAGTGDYEQYF	TGCGCCAGCAGCGCAGGGACAGGGGACTACGAGCAGTACTTC
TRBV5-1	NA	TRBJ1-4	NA	CASSLRSGEREKLFF	TGCGCCAGCAGCTTGCGCTCGGGGGAAAGGGAAAAACTGTTTTTT
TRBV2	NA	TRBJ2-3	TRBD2	CASSEGPRAGEGWGTDTQYF	TGTGCCAGCAGTGAAGGGCCACGAGCGGGGGAAGGTTGGGGCACAGATACGCAGTATTTT
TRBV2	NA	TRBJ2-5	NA	CASSAQGPQETQYF	TGTGCCAGCAGTGCCCAGGGACCCCAAGAGACCCAGTACTTC
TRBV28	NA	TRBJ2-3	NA	CASGGRGGFTDTQYF	TGTGCCAGCGGAGGTAGGGGGGGTTTCACAGATACGCAGTATTTT
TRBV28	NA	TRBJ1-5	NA	CASSFQGAPQRPQHF	TGTGCCAGCAGTTTTCAGGGTGCCCCTCAACGGCCCCAGCATTTT
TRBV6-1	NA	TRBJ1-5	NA	CASTPTGTHQPQHF	TGTGCCAGCACCCCAACAGGGACCCATCAGCCCCAGCATTTT
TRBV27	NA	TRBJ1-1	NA	CASSLTDRPFNEAFF	TGTGCCAGCAGTTTGACGGACCGCCCGTTTAATGAAGCTTTCTTT
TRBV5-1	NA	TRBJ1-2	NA	CASSLMGQEGNYGYTF	TGCGCCAGCAGCTTGATGGGGCAGGAGGGAAACTATGGCTACACCTTC
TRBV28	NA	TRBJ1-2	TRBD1	CASSAPGSRFRGDYGYTF	TGTGCCAGCAGTGCTCCGGGTTCCCGGTTCAGGGGGGACTATGGCTACACCTTC
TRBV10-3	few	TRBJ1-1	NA	CAISDPGAAFLYTEAFF	TGTGCCATCAGTGACCCAGGGGCGGCTTTCCTTTACACTGAAGCTTTCTTT
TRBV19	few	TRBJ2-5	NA	CASSHLGETQYF	TGTGCCAGTAGTCACCTGGGCGAGACCCAGTACTTC
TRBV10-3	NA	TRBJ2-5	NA	CAISGANGEETQYF	TGTGCCATCAGTGGGGCGAACGGGGAAGAGACCCAGTACTTC
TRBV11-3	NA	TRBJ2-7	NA	CASSFRLDEQYF	TGTGCCAGCAGCTTTCGCCTCGACGAGCAGTACTTC
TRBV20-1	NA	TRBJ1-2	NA	CSASERAGYTF	TGCAGTGCTAGTGAGAGGGCTGGCTACACCTTC
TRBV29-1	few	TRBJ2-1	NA	CSVSHNEQFF	TGCAGCGTTTCACACAATGAGCAGTTCTTC
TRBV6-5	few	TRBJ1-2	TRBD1	CASSYDRGDYGYTF	TGTGCCAGCAGTTACGACAGGGGGGATTATGGCTACACCTTC
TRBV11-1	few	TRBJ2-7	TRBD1	CASSPGTGGRYEQYF	TGTGCCAGCAGCCCTGGGACAGGGGGGAGGTACGAGCAGTACTTC
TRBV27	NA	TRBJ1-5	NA	CASSPGQYQPQHF	TGTGCCAGCAGTCCAGGACAGTATCAGCCCCAGCATTTT
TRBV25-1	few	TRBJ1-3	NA	CASSDLQGISGNTIYF	TGTGCCAGCAGTGACTTACAGGGAATCTCTGGAAACACCATATATTTT
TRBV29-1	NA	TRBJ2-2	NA	CSFRYNAGELFF	TGCAGTTTCCGCTACAACGCCGGGGAGCTGTTTTTT
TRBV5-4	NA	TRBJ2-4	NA	CASSAGTGSGIQYF	TGTGCCAGCAGCGCGGGGACCGGCAGTGGCATTCAGTACTTC
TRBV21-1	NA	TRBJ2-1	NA	CASSNNRGLLNEQFF	TGTGCCAGCAGCAACAATCGGGGACTACTCAATGAGCAGTTCTTC
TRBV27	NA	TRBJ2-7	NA	CASSFAGGSSYEQYF	TGTGCCAGCAGTTTTGCCGGCGGCAGCTCCTACGAGCAGTACTTC
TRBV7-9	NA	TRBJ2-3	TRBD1	CASRLTGGTDTQYF	TGTGCCAGCAGGCTGACAGGGGGTACAGATACGCAGTATTTT
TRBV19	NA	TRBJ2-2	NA	CASSIFGGYTGELFF	TGTGCCAGTAGTATTTTCGGGGGTTATACCGGGGAGCTGTTTTTT
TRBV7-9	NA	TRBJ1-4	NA	CASDRQANEKLFF	TGTGCCAGCGATCGACAGGCTAATGAAAAACTGTTTTTT
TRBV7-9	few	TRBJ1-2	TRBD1	CASSRPLGTDYGYTF	TGTGCCAGCAGCCGACCCCTTGGGACAGATTATGGCTACACCTTC
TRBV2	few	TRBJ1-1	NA	CASAGILGAFF	TGTGCCAGCGCGGGAATCCTGGGAGCTTTCTTT
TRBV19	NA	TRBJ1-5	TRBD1	CASSTHGQGNQPQHF	TGTGCCAGTAGTACCCACGGACAGGGCAATCAGCCCCAGCATTTT
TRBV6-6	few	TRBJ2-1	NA	CASSPQGGEQFF	TGTGCCAGCAGTCCCCAGGGCGGAGAGCAGTTCTTC